Listed below are T cell receptor beta chains from one sample, sequenced in a study of blood T cell repertoires in COVID-19. Sequencing used immunoSEQ multiplex PCR; TCRdb keeps in-frame clones, though not all of them. This sample yields about 170,000 clones, of which roughly 80% are seen a single time; 2.8% belongs to the top ten. Sample: peripheral blood. Source of these receptors: a man aged 70-80 years with acute or convalescent COVID-19. The CDR3 runs from the conserved cysteine through the conserved F or W. D genes are given only for firm matches. The size entry is marked missing in some rows and otherwise reads once, few, many or a size class.

d_gene | j_gene | len | v_gene | abundance | CDR3nt | CDR3aa
NA | TRBJ1-5 | 19 | TRBV27 | NA | TGTGCCAGCAGTCAGAAATTCCGGGACTCCCAGTTCGGCAATCAGCCCCAGCATTTT | CASSQKFRDSQFGNQPQHF
TRBD2 | TRBJ2-7 | 14 | TRBV19 | NA | TGTGCCAGTAACGGAGCGGGGGGGACCTACGAGCAGTACTTC | CASNGAGGTYEQYF
NA | TRBJ1-2 | 12 | TRBV29-1 | NA | TGCAGCGTCGCTGATGGACAGTCCGGGGACACCTTC | CSVADGQSGDTF
NA | TRBJ1-3 | 13 | TRBV10-3 | NA | TGTGCCATCAGTGGGGCAGCTGGAAACACCATATATTTT | CAISGAAGNTIYF
NA | TRBJ1-3 | 16 | TRBV7-2 | NA | TGTGCCAGCAGACCCAGGTCTCTGTCTTTTGGAAACACCATATATTTT | CASRPRSLSFGNTIYF
TRBD1 | TRBJ1-1 | 19 | TRBV5-1 | once | TGCGCCAGCAGCCCGGCCGGGACAGGGGTGCTCAGGTTGAACACTGAAGCTTTCTTT | CASSPAGTGVLRLNTEAFF
TRBD1 | TRBJ1-6 | 19 | TRBV7-6 | once | TGTGCCAGCAGCTCACGAGTCCCGGGACAGGGGGCGAATAATTCACCCCTCCACTTT | CASSSRVPGQGANNSPLHF
TRBD1 | TRBJ1-4 | 16 | TRBV11-2 | NA | TGTGCCAGCAGCCCCACTCGGACAGGGGGCGACGAAAAACTGTTTTTT | CASSPTRTGGDEKLFF
TRBD2 | TRBJ2-1 | 14 | TRBV6-5 | NA | TGTGCCAGCAGGGGACTAGCGGGAGCCAATGAGCAGTTCTTC | CASRGLAGANEQFF
NA | TRBJ1-4 | 13 | TRBV24-1 | NA | TGTGCCACCAGTGATCCCGGGGTTGAAAAACTGTTTTTT | CATSDPGVEKLFF
NA | TRBJ1-2 | 11 | TRBV2 | NA | TGTGCCAGCACGCCAGGGTCTGGCTACACCTTC | CASTPGSGYTF
NA | TRBJ1-1 | 15 | TRBV7-3 | NA | TGTGCCAGCAGCTTAAGACCCGGGGATTGGACTGAAGCTTTCTTT | CASSLRPGDWTEAFF
NA | TRBJ1-6 | 14 | TRBV6-4 | NA | TGTGCCAGCAGACGGACAGACTCAAATTCACCCCTCCACTTT | CASRRTDSNSPLHF
TRBD1 | TRBJ1-2 | 15 | TRBV29-1 | NA | TGCAGCGTTGATGGGGGACAGGGGGCGTTCTATGGCTACACCTTC | CSVDGGQGAFYGYTF
TRBD2 | TRBJ2-6 | 18 | TRBV6-1 | NA | TGTGCCAGCAGTGAAAGGCTAGCGGGGATCTCTGTGGCCAACGTCCTGACTTTC | CASSERLAGISVANVLTF
NA | TRBJ2-3 | 14 | TRBV30 | NA | TGTGCCTGGAGTCTCACAGGGTTGCGAGATACGCAGTATTTT | CAWSLTGLRDTQYF
NA | TRBJ2-7 | 14 | TRBV19 | NA | TGTGCCACCAAGGGCCAGGGGCAGGCCTACGAGCAGTACTTC | CATKGQGQAYEQYF
TRBD1 | TRBJ1-1 | 17 | TRBV7-9 | NA | TGTGCCAGCAGCCAAGGCGGGACAGGGGGAGTGAACACTGAAGCTTTCTTT | CASSQGGTGGVNTEAFF
TRBD2 | TRBJ2-3 | 16 | TRBV6-2/TRBV6-3 | NA | TGTGCCAGCAGTTACTCGGCTAGCGGGACAAGGGATACGCAGTATTTT | CASSYSASGTRDTQYF
TRBD2 | TRBJ2-1 | 15 | TRBV7-3 | NA | TGTGCCAGCAGCTCGACTAGCGGGAGGGCCGGGGAGCAGTTCTTC | CASSSTSGRAGEQFF
NA | TRBJ1-4 | 14 | TRBV5-6 | NA | TGTGCCAGCAGCTTGCGGGTACCTAATGAAAAACTGTTTTTT | CASSLRVPNEKLFF
NA | TRBJ1-2 | 14 | TRBV6-5 | NA | TGTGCCAGCAGTCCCCCTGGGGCAGGGGATGGCTACACCTTC | CASSPPGAGDGYTF
NA | TRBJ2-7 | 14 | TRBV27 | NA | TGTGCCAGCAGACCCACTGGTCGGACAGCCGAGCAGTACTTC | CASRPTGRTAEQYF
TRBD1 | TRBJ2-7 | 15 | TRBV5-6 | few | TGTGCCAGCAGCCCGGGACAGCCGGCCTCCTACGAGCAGTACTTC | CASSPGQPASYEQYF
TRBD1 | TRBJ2-7 | 14 | TRBV7-6 | NA | TGTGCCAGCAGCCCGGGACAGCTATCCTACGAGCAGTACTTC | CASSPGQLSYEQYF
NA | TRBJ1-1 | 17 | TRBV27 | few | TGTGCCAGCAGTTTATTGTATGGTTACGGGAGGAACACTGAAGCTTTCTTT | CASSLLYGYGRNTEAFF
NA | TRBJ2-5 | 17 | TRBV4-3 | once | TGCGCCAGCAGCCAAGACCTTCTTGGGACAAACCAAGAGACCCAGTACTTC | CASSQDLLGTNQETQYF
TRBD1 | TRBJ1-4 | 15 | TRBV9 | NA | TGTGCCAGCAGCGTTGGGGACAGGGGGCGCGGTAAACTGTTTTTT | CASSVGDRGRGKLFF
NA | TRBJ1-6 | 13 | TRBV5-4 | NA | TGTGCCAGCAGCTTGGTAGATAATTCACCCCTCCACTTT | CASSLVDNSPLHF
NA | TRBJ1-4 | 14 | TRBV7-9 | NA | TGTGCCAGCAGCCAAATGGGGGCGGGTGAAAAACTGTTTTTT | CASSQMGAGEKLFF
NA | TRBJ1-6 | 15 | TRBV5-6 | NA | TGTGCCAGCAGCTTGGGGGGCAGCTATAATTCACCCCTCCACTTT | CASSLGGSYNSPLHF
TRBD2 | TRBJ2-1 | 17 | TRBV11-3 | NA | TGTGCCAGCAGCTACCGCTCCGGGACTAGCGGGGGGAATGAGCAGTTCTTC | CASSYRSGTSGGNEQFF
NA | TRBJ1-1 | 13 | TRBV7-2 | NA | TGTGCCACGGGGGAAGTGGTGAACACTGAAGCTTTCTTT | CATGEVVNTEAFF
TRBD1 | TRBJ1-2 | 16 | TRBV18 | NA | TGTGCCAGCTCAGGACCCGGGACAGACTTCAGTTATGGCTACACCTTC | CASSGPGTDFSYGYTF
TRBD1 | TRBJ1-1 | 16 | TRBV15 | NA | TGTGCCACCAGCAGAGCAGCGACAGGGGCAACCACTGAAGCTTTCTTT | CATSRAATGATTEAFF
NA | TRBJ1-5 | 19 | TRBV27 | NA | TGTGCCAGCAGTTTAACGGCCGGGGCAGGGACTGGGGCAAATCAGCCCCAGCATTTT | CASSLTAGAGTGANQPQHF
NA | TRBJ1-1 | 17 | TRBV28 | NA | TGTGCCAGCAGTCCCCCCGGGGTGGGCCAGTTGAACACTGAAGCTTTCTTT | CASSPPGVGQLNTEAFF
NA | TRBJ2-6 | 14 | TRBV6-1 | NA | TGTGCCAGCAGTGAAGCCCTTGGGGCCAACGTCCTGACTTTC | CASSEALGANVLTF
NA | TRBJ1-2 | 15 | TRBV5-5 | NA | TGTGCCAGCAGCTTACAGGGAGAAGGAGTCTATGGCTACACCTTC | CASSLQGEGVYGYTF
TRBD1 | TRBJ2-5 | 16 | TRBV6-1 | NA | TGTGCCAGCAGTGAATTACAGGGGACAACGGAGGAGACCCAGTACTTC | CASSELQGTTEETQYF
TRBD1 | TRBJ1-6 | 14 | TRBV7-9 | NA | TGTGCCAGCAGCGGACAGGGGGCGAATTCACCCCTCCACTTT | CASSGQGANSPLHF
NA | TRBJ2-3 | 14 | TRBV20-1 | NA | TGCAGTGCTAGTGGACAGACTAGCACAGATACGCAGTATTTT | CSASGQTSTDTQYF